The T cell receptor beta chain described here comes from a study of blood T cell dynamics during melanoma immunotherapy. At the level of the study: Standard first-line treatment here was pembrolizumab or nivolumab plus ipilimumab in metastatic melanoma.

Described time point: week 3, after first cycle of checkpoint inhibitor. Response was assessed by RECIST 1.1 at 12 weeks, except a couple of rapid progressors. Worth noting for this clone: The target antigen is unknown.

Profiled with immunoSEQ multiplex PCR; TCRdb holds only in-frame clones, not every one. The sample carries approximately 3,500 clones, 90% to 97% recorded once. Germline-derived CDR1 and CDR2 are SGDLS and YYNGEE. V was pared by 3 bases and J by 11 bases, with 20 bases between. The CDR3 runs to 15 residues. Whole-study findings and limits: Among sorted CD8+ subsets, immune-effector cells had the highest clonality and cell-free DNA similarity.

This TCR derives from a human donor with melanoma. V usage is TRBV9 and J usage is TRBJ1-4, with D unclear. Here the sequenced sample was effector memory CD8+ T cells from blood, taken from a patient treated with checkpoint blockade. CDR3 amino acids: CASSARDVGGLKLFF. For the CDR3, the DNA is TGTGCCAGCAGCGCCCGTGACGTGGGCGGGTTGAAACTGTTTTTT.